This is a list of T cell receptor beta chains from one sample in a study of T cells after yellow fever vaccination. TCRdb used MiXCR to reprocess the 5' RACE reads, holding one entry per CDR3 protein. The table shows about 260,000 distinct CDR3 sequences, with 10% to 15% occurring only once. Specimen: CD4+ T cells sorted from PBMCs, collected 45 days after the yellow fever booster vaccination. These receptors were taken from a man aged 25-45 years who received the YFV17D yellow fever vaccine. Each CDR3 is given with its conserved first and last residue.

>TRBV12-3/TRBV12-4|TRBJ1-5
CASSFHGQPQHF
>TRBV7-9|TRBJ1-3
CASSLPPGSIGNTIYF
>TRBV5-1|TRBJ2-7
CASSLDSGGHYEQYF
>TRBV10-3|TRBJ2-3
CAISAERITDTQYF
>TRBV20-1|TRBJ1-1
CSARTGRDTEAFF
>TRBV20-1|TRBJ2-2
CSARRGQNTGELFF
>TRBV10-3|TRBJ2-1
CAIGRGSGGGEQFF
>TRBV15|TRBJ2-2
CATSILATGSYTGELFF
>TRBV7-2|TRBJ2-3
CASRRLAVTDTQYF
>TRBV5-1|TRBJ2-7
CASSWGGLATYEQYF
>TRBV7-9|TRBJ1-5
CASSSGTLNQPQHF
>TRBV5-1|TRBJ2-3
CASSLDRVVTDTQYF
>TRBV7-8|TRBJ2-2
CASRRDHSNTGELFF
>TRBV15|TRBJ2-7
CATSARTVSSYEQYF
>TRBV12-3/TRBV12-4|TRBJ1-2
CASSPGVQGGYTF
>TRBV7-2|TRBJ1-1
CASSLTGGSTAFF
>TRBV10-3|TRBJ2-1
CAIGGRTSGSNEQFF
>TRBV4-3|TRBJ1-4
CASSQAGWGASNEKLFF
>TRBV3-1|TRBJ2-5
CASSLRQALGTQYF
>TRBV5-1|TRBJ2-2
CASSATTGGELFF
>TRBV29-1|TRBJ2-1
CSAGGNEQFF
>TRBV18|TRBJ2-2
CASSPPGQGSITGELFF
>TRBV10-3|TRBJ2-7
CAISVGTGAYEQYF
>TRBV20-1|TRBJ2-3
CSASRRPRADTQYF
>TRBV14|TRBJ1-4
CASSRIRDRENEKLFF
>TRBV20-1|TRBJ2-1
CSVTEGWLNEQFF
>TRBV7-2|TRBJ2-5
CASSLGDVKTQYF
>TRBV2|TRBJ2-7
CASSETSGRTDEQYF
>TRBV10-3|TRBJ2-7
CAILLAGVQYF